Listed below are T cell receptor beta chains from one sample, sequenced in a study of shared clonotypes between healthy human individuals. The repertoire was sequenced with immunoSEQ multiplex PCR; TCRdb's copy has only in-frame clones and lacks some. The sample includes about 2.1 million clones, 93% of them seen just once. Sequencing used naive CD8+ T cells from PBMCs. These receptors came from a man aged 18 to 29 in good health. Some clones in this sample may be carry-over from other donors' samples. Each CDR3 is given with its conserved first and last residue. Fields, in order: J gene, clone size, V gene, D gene, CDR3 protein, CDR3 DNA. D genes are given only for firm matches. Only part of the rows carry a size: once, few, many, or a class if the clone is expanded.

j_gene: TRBJ1-1
abundance: .
v_gene: TRBV11-1
d_gene: TRBD1
CDR3aa: CASSLRGMRGITEAFF
CDR3nt: TGTGCCAGCAGCCTCAGGGGGATGAGGGGCATCACTGAAGCTTTCTTT

j_gene: TRBJ2-1
abundance: .
v_gene: TRBV29-1
d_gene: TRBD2
CDR3aa: CSGWGGRGTEQFF
CDR3nt: TGCAGCGGCTGGGGCGGGAGGGGGACTGAGCAGTTCTTC

j_gene: TRBJ2-1
abundance: .
v_gene: TRBV4-1
d_gene: TRBD2
CDR3aa: CASSQDPSGVTYNEQFF
CDR3nt: TGCGCCAGCAGCCAAGACCCTAGCGGGGTCACCTACAATGAGCAGTTCTTC

j_gene: TRBJ2-7
abundance: .
v_gene: TRBV10-3
d_gene: .
CDR3aa: CAIRRELGVLYEQYF
CDR3nt: TGTGCCATCAGGCGCGAGTTGGGGGTCCTCTACGAGCAGTACTTC

j_gene: TRBJ2-1
abundance: .
v_gene: TRBV7-9
d_gene: TRBD2
CDR3aa: CASRGGGSYNEQFF
CDR3nt: TGTGCCAGCCGGGGGGGAGGCTCCTACAATGAGCAGTTCTTC

j_gene: TRBJ2-2
abundance: .
v_gene: TRBV19
d_gene: .
CDR3aa: CASSAKINLSGELFF
CDR3nt: TGTGCCAGTAGTGCAAAGATAAACCTGTCGGGGGAGCTGTTTTTT

j_gene: TRBJ2-5
abundance: once
v_gene: TRBV10-1
d_gene: .
CDR3aa: CAPGGGRGHQETQYF
CDR3nt: TGCGCCCCCGGGGGTGGTAGGGGACACCAAGAGACCCAGTACTTC

j_gene: TRBJ1-4
abundance: .
v_gene: TRBV11-2
d_gene: .
CDR3aa: CASSLDQWDIFF
CDR3nt: TGTGCCAGCAGCTTAGATCAGTGGGACATCTTTTTT

j_gene: TRBJ1-1
abundance: .
v_gene: TRBV5-5
d_gene: .
CDR3aa: CASSLMRQNEAFF
CDR3nt: TGTGCCAGCAGCTTAATGAGGCAGAATGAAGCTTTCTTT

j_gene: TRBJ1-2
abundance: .
v_gene: TRBV30
d_gene: .
CDR3aa: CAWTVGGDYGYTF
CDR3nt: TGTGCCTGGACGGTGGGAGGGGACTATGGCTACACCTTC

j_gene: TRBJ2-7
abundance: .
v_gene: TRBV4-2
d_gene: .
CDR3aa: CASSQDLRYEQYF
CDR3nt: TGTGCCAGCAGCCAAGATCTCCGCTACGAGCAGTACTTC

j_gene: TRBJ2-1
abundance: .
v_gene: TRBV7-2
d_gene: TRBD2
CDR3aa: CASSYHPGGSFTFNEQFF
CDR3nt: TGTGCCAGCAGCTATCACCCCGGGGGGTCCTTCACGTTCAATGAGCAGTTCTTC

j_gene: TRBJ2-1
abundance: .
v_gene: TRBV28
d_gene: .
CDR3aa: CASSFPNYNEQFF
CDR3nt: TGTGCCAGCAGTTTTCCCAATTACAATGAGCAGTTCTTC

j_gene: TRBJ2-7
abundance: .
v_gene: TRBV29-1
d_gene: .
CDR3aa: CSVEGQFKHEQYF
CDR3nt: TGCAGCGTTGAAGGGCAGTTCAAACACGAGCAGTACTTC

j_gene: TRBJ1-1
abundance: .
v_gene: TRBV19
d_gene: .
CDR3aa: CASSIVGQNTEAFF
CDR3nt: TGTGCCAGTAGTATAGTGGGGCAGAACACTGAAGCTTTCTTT

j_gene: TRBJ1-4
abundance: few
v_gene: TRBV9
d_gene: .
CDR3aa: CASSAQGVDEKLFF
CDR3nt: TGTGCCAGCAGCGCGCAGGGAGTGGATGAAAAACTGTTTTTT

j_gene: TRBJ2-7
abundance: once
v_gene: TRBV25-1
d_gene: .
CDR3aa: CASSDGGASYEQYF
CDR3nt: TGTGCCAGCAGTGATGGGGGGGCATCCTACGAGCAGTACTTC

j_gene: TRBJ2-1
abundance: once
v_gene: TRBV27
d_gene: TRBD2
CDR3aa: CASSYFSGSGNEQFF
CDR3nt: TGTGCCAGCAGTTATTTTAGCGGGAGCGGTAATGAGCAGTTCTTC

j_gene: TRBJ1-4
abundance: .
v_gene: TRBV7-9
d_gene: .
CDR3aa: CASSHPDGGGNEKLFF
CDR3nt: TGTGCCAGCAGCCATCCTGATGGCGGCGGTAATGAAAAACTGTTTTTT

j_gene: TRBJ2-7
abundance: .
v_gene: TRBV11-2
d_gene: TRBD2
CDR3aa: CASSLGLAAYEQYF
CDR3nt: TGTGCCAGCAGCTTAGGACTAGCCGCCTACGAGCAGTACTTC

j_gene: TRBJ2-5
abundance: once
v_gene: TRBV28
d_gene: .
CDR3aa: CASSPTAVLGQQETQYF
CDR3nt: TGTGCCAGCAGTCCCACGGCTGTGCTGGGGCAGCAAGAGACCCAGTACTTC

j_gene: TRBJ2-7
abundance: .
v_gene: TRBV27
d_gene: .
CDR3aa: CASSLSWGDSHYEQYF
CDR3nt: TGTGCCAGCAGTTTATCTTGGGGGGACAGTCACTACGAGCAGTACTTC

j_gene: TRBJ2-6
abundance: .
v_gene: TRBV28
d_gene: .
CDR3aa: CASSPLGANVLTF
CDR3nt: TGTGCCAGCAGTCCCCTAGGGGCCAACGTCCTGACTTTC

j_gene: TRBJ2-2
abundance: .
v_gene: TRBV14
d_gene: TRBD1
CDR3aa: CASSLTGSNTGELFF
CDR3nt: TGTGCCAGCAGCCTGACAGGGTCGAACACCGGGGAGCTGTTTTTT

j_gene: TRBJ1-1
abundance: .
v_gene: TRBV6-1
d_gene: TRBD1
CDR3aa: CASPTGGSGTEAFF
CDR3nt: TGTGCCAGCCCGACAGGGGGCTCGGGAACTGAAGCTTTCTTT

j_gene: TRBJ2-7
abundance: .
v_gene: TRBV5-1
d_gene: TRBD1
CDR3aa: CASSPRTGARIYEQYF
CDR3nt: TGCGCCAGCAGCCCACGGACAGGGGCCCGGATTTACGAGCAGTACTTC

j_gene: TRBJ1-1
abundance: once
v_gene: TRBV27
d_gene: TRBD1
CDR3aa: CASSGPGQGYTEAFF
CDR3nt: TGTGCCAGCAGTGGCCCGGGACAGGGGTACACTGAAGCTTTCTTT

j_gene: TRBJ2-1
abundance: once
v_gene: TRBV27
d_gene: .
CDR3aa: CASSFSVGVEAYEQFF
CDR3nt: TGTGCCAGCAGTTTTTCTGTGGGGGTAGAGGCCTATGAGCAGTTCTTC

j_gene: TRBJ1-4
abundance: .
v_gene: TRBV19
d_gene: .
CDR3aa: CASSIGRRDATNEKLFF
CDR3nt: TGTGCCAGTAGTATTGGCAGGAGAGATGCAACTAATGAAAAACTGTTTTTT

j_gene: TRBJ2-3
abundance: .
v_gene: TRBV27
d_gene: TRBD2
CDR3aa: CASSPRGVADTQYF
CDR3nt: TGTGCCAGCAGTCCTCGGGGGGTCGCAGATACGCAGTATTTT

j_gene: TRBJ2-7
abundance: .
v_gene: TRBV4-1
d_gene: .
CDR3aa: CASSQAAEGNYEQYF
CDR3nt: TGCGCCAGCAGCCAAGCAGCCGAGGGAAACTACGAGCAGTACTTC

j_gene: TRBJ2-7
abundance: .
v_gene: TRBV4-3
d_gene: .
CDR3aa: CASSQGRTVAYEQYF
CDR3nt: TGCGCCAGCAGCCAGGGAAGGACGGTCGCCTACGAGCAGTACTTC

j_gene: TRBJ2-6
abundance: .
v_gene: TRBV28
d_gene: .
CDR3aa: CASSLMRYGPRANVLTF
CDR3nt: TGTGCCAGCAGTTTAATGCGTTATGGTCCCCGGGCCAACGTCCTGACTTTC

j_gene: TRBJ2-5
abundance: .
v_gene: TRBV27
d_gene: .
CDR3aa: CASSWGRRETQYF
CDR3nt: TGTGCCAGCAGTTGGGGACGTCGGGAGACCCAGTACTTC

j_gene: TRBJ2-3
abundance: .
v_gene: TRBV9
d_gene: .
CDR3aa: CASSVGGGSRTDTQYF
CDR3nt: TGTGCCAGCAGCGTAGGGGGCGGTAGTCGCACGGATACGCAGTATTTT